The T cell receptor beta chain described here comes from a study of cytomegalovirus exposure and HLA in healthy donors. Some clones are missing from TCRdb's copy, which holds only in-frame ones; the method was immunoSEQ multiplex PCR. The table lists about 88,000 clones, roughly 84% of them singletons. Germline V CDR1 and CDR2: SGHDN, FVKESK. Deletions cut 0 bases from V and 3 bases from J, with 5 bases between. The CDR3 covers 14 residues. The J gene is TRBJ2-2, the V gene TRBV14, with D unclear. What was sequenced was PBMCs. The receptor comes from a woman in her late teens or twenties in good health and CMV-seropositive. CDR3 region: CASSQDSYTGELFF. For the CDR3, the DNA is TGTGCCAGCAGCCAAGATTCGTACACCGGGGAGCTGTTTTTT. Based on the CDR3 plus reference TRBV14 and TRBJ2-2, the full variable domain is EAGVTQFPSHSVIEKGQTVTLRCDPISGHDNLYWYRRVMGKEIKFLLHFVKESKQDESGMPNNRFLAERTGGTYSTLKVQPAELEDSGVYFCASSQDSYTGELFFGEGSRLTVL.